This T cell receptor (beta chain) emerged from a study of blood T cell repertoires in COVID-19. For the study at large: Researchers got acute and convalescent COVID-19 samples from the United States, Italy and Spain.

V was clipped by 1 base and J by 7 bases; unmatched bases: 4. CDR3 size: 14 residues. In germline, CDR1 is PRHDT, CDR2 FYEKMQ (reference sequence). In the original processing: The authors estimated nucleated cell counts from reference gene primer amplification. Generated by immunoSEQ multiplex PCR, the TCRdb table keeps only in-frame clones and is missing some. V, J and clone size are taken as reported in that table, and D and trimming were inferred from the DNA itself. The sample carries about 52,000 clones, around four fifths recorded once. The source of this sequence is a man aged 65 to 85 with active COVID-19. Sequenced sample: peripheral blood. The rearrangement links TRBV13 to TRBJ2-7; 10 bases match TRBD1. CDR3 sequence reads: CASSLADRGREQYF. The CDR3 DNA reads TGTGCCAGCAGCTTAGCGGACAGGGGGAGGGAGCAGTACTTC.